Detailed here is one T cell receptor (beta chain). This clonotype was seen a handful of times. Its antigen specificity is not known. Within one base of it there is no much larger clone, and no base qualities were kept. CDR1 SQVTM and CDR2 ANQGSEA were looked up in the germline V gene. From the cysteine up to the phenylalanine, the CDR3 has a length of 11 residues. Only the CDR3 DNA stays, 33 bases, in frame from base 1. The V and J ends are trimmed by 0 bases and 9 bases, leaving 6 bases between them. The entry originates in a study of T-cell reconstitution after alpha-beta-depleted transplantation in children listed by TCRdb under 2016. As for the study more broadly: T-cell immune reconstitution after TCRalphabeta/CD19-depleted allogeneic hematopoietic cell transplantation in children was quantitatively tracked in the study by means of TCR repertoire profiling.

Results and caveats for the whole study, not just this receptor: About two months after transplant, the apparently early recovery of alphabetaT-cell counts reportedly depended on just several hundred clones that had expanded rapidly and came from non-depleted graft cells. Over the following months the frequencies of hyperexpanded clones went down, and after one year T-cell counts and TCRbeta diversity were mostly credited to newly produced T cells. In some patients, the high TCRbeta diversity seen at day 60 was put down to recipient T cells and intrathymic progenitors that had survived conditioning.

The library was made by PCR. TCRdb names Illumina HiSeq 2500 as the instrument used. TCR libraries were prepared with molecular barcoding, using unique molecular identifiers to normalize TCRbeta repertoire quantification. TCRdb reprocessing: public reads trimmed at Q25 with fastp, clones called with MiXCR, in-frame beta chains kept. Entries are consolidated by CDR3 protein sequence, retaining the most common genes and DNA. The sample data list approximately 800,000 distinct CDR3 sequences, and roughly 15% of these were observed just once. The ten largest clones represent 5% of the sample. The meaning of the sample's treatment or condition label: allogeneic hematopoietic cell transplantation with graft depleted of TCRalphabeta T cells and CD19 B cells. TCRalphabeta/CD19-depleted allogeneic hematopoietic cell grafts were given to the transplant recipients, all of whom were children.

Here the chain combines TRBV29-1 and TRBJ2-1, with the identity of the D gene unclear. The sequenced sample was PBMCs, mostly from graft donor cells, obtained 360 days after TCRalphabeta/CD19-depleted stem cell transplant. The source of this sequence is a male patient between 5 and 17 years old who had a stem cell transplant for acute lymphoblastic leukemia, so the T cells may come from the graft donor. The CDR3 amino acid sequence is: CSVEDPVEQFF. The sequenced DNA: TGCAGCGTTGAAGATCCGGTTGAGCAGTTCTTC.